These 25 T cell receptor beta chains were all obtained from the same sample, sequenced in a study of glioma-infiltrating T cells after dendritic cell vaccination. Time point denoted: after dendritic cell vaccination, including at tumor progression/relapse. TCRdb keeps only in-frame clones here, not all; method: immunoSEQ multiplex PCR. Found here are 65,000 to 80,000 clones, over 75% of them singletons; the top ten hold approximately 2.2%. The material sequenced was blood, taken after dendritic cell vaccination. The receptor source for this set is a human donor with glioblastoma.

The CDR3 here is CASSFLGIADEQFF. Here the CDR3 DNA reads TGTGCCAGCAGCTTTCTCGGGATAGCCGATGAGCAGTTCTTC. The chain links TRBV7-3 to TRBJ2-1, with a tentative D call TRBD2 (5 bases). The germline V gene encodes CDR1 SGHTA and CDR2 FQGTGA. The germline V and J ends were trimmed by 3 bases and 8 bases, with 14 bases remaining between them. The CDR3 consists of 14 residues.

CDR3 coding DNA: TGCGCCAGCAGCCGGACAGTTCAAGAGACCCAGTACTTC. This translates into CASSRTVQETQYF. The chain recombines TRBV5-1 with TRBJ2-5, with a weak D call TRBD1 (6 bases). Germline V gene lookup returns CDR1 SGHRS and CDR2 YFSETQ. Trimming removed 4 bases from V and 2 bases from J, with 9 bases in between. The length of the CDR3 is 13 residues.

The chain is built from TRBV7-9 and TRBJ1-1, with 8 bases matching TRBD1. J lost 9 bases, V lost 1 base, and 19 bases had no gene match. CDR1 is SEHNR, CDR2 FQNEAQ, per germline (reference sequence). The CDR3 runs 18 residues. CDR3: CASSLEASLGQASAKAFF. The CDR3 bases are TGTGCCAGCAGCTTAGAGGCTTCCTTGGGACAGGCTTCGGCAAAAGCTTTCTTT.

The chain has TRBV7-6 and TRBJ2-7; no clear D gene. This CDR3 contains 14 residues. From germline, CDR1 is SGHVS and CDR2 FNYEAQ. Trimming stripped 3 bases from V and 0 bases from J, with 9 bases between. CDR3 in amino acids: CASSFSPSSYEQYF. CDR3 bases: TGTGCCAGCAGCTTTAGTCCGAGCTCCTACGAGCAGTACTTC.

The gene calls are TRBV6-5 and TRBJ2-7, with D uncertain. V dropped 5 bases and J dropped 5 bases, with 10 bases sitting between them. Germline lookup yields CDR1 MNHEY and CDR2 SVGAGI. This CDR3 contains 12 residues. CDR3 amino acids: CASSEPLHEQYF. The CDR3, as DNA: TGTGCCAGCAGTGAGCCTCTCCACGAGCAGTACTTC.

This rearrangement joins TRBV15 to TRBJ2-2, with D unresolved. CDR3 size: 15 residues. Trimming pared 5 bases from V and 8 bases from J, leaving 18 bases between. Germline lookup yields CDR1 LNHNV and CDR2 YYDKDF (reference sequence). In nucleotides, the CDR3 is TGTGCCACCAGCGGAACCCGGGTCCCTCGGGGGGAGCTGTTTTTT. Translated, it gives CATSGTRVPRGELFF. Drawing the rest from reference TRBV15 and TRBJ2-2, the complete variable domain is DAMVIQNPRYQVTQFGKPVTLSCSQTLNHNVMYWYQQKSSQAPKLLFHYYDKDFNNEADTPDNFQSRRPNTSFCFLDIRSPGLGDTAMYLCATSGTRVPRGELFFGEGSRLTVL.

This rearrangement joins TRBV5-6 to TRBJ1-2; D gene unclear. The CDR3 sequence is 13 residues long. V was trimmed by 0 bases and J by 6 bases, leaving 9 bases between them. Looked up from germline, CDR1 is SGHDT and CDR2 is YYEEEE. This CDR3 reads CASSLGPGNGYTF. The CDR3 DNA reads TGTGCCAGCAGCTTGGGGCCGGGGAATGGCTACACCTTC.

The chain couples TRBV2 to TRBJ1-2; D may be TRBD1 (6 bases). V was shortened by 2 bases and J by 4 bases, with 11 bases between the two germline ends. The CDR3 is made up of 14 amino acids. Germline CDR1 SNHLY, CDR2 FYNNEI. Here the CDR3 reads CASSESRGPYGYTF. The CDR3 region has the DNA TGTGCCAGCAGTGAATCCAGGGGACCCTATGGCTACACCTTC.

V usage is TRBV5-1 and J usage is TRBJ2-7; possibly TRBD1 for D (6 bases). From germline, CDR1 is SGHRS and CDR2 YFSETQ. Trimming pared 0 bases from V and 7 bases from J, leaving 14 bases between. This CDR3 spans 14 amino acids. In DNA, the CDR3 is TGCGCCAGCAGCTTGGTTTACAGGGTGGGAGAGCAGTACTTC. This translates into CASSLVYRVGEQYF.

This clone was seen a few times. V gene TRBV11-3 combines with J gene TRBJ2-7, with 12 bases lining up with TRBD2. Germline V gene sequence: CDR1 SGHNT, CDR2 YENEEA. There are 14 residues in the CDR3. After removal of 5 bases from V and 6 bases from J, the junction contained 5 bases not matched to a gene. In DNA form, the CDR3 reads TGTGCCAGCAGCCCGACTAGCGGGAGTGTCGAGCAGTACTTC. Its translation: CASSPTSGSVEQYF.

CDR3 sequence (DNA): TGCGCCAGCGACCGGGGGGGCGCCTACAATGAGCAGTTCTTC. It specifies CASDRGGAYNEQFF. V gene TRBV5-1 combines with J gene TRBJ2-1; 8 nucleotides agree with TRBD2. The CDR3 length is 14 residues. V lost 7 bases and J lost 2; bases outside the gene matches: 5. Germline CDR1 reads SGHRS; CDR2 reads YFSETQ.

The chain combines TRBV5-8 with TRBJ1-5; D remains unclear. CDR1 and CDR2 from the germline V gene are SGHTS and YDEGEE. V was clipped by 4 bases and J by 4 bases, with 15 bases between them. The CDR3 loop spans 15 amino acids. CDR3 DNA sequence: TGTGCCAGCAGCACCCTACAGATCTTGAATCAGCCCCAGCATTTT. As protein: CASSTLQILNQPQHF.

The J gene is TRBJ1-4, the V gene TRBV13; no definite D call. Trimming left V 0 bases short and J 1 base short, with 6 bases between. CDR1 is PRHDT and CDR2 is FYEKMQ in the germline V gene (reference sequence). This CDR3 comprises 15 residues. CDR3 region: CASSLGRRTNEKLFF. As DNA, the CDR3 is TGTGCCAGCAGCTTAGGTCGGAGAACTAATGAAAAACTGTTTTTT.

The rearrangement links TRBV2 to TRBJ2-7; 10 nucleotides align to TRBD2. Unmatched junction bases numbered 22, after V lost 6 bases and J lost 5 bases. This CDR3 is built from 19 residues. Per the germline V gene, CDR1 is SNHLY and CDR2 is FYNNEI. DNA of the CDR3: TGTGCCAGCAGCGCCGCCGGGACCGTAGGGCTAGCGGGAGAGGACGAGCAGTACTTC. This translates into CASSAAGTVGLAGEDEQYF.

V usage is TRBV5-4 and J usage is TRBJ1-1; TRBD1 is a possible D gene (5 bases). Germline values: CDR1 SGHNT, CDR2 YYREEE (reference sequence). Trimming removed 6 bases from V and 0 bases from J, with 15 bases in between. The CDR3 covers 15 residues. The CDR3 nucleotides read TGTGCCAGCACCTTTTCAACAGGTATGAACACTGAAGCTTTCTTT. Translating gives CASTFSTGMNTEAFF.

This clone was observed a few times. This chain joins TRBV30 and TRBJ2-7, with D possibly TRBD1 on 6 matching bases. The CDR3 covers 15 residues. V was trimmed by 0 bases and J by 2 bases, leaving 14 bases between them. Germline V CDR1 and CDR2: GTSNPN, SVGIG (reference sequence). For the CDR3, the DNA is TGTGCCTGGAGTGTAGGACAGCCCGGGACCTACGAGCAGTACTTC. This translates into CAWSVGQPGTYEQYF.

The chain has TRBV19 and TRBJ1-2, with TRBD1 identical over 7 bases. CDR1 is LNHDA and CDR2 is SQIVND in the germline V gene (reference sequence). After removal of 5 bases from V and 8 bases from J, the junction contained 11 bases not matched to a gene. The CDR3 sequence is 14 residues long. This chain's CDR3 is CASSWSRGASGYTF. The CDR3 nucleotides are TGTGCCAGTAGTTGGTCCAGGGGGGCTAGCGGCTACACCTTC.

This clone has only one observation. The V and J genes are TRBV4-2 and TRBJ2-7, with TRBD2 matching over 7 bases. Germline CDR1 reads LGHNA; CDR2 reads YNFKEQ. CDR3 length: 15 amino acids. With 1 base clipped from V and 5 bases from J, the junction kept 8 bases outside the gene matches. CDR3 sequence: CASSQGVPGGNEQYF. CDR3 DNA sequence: TGTGCCAGCAGCCAAGGGGTTCCCGGGGGGAACGAGCAGTACTTC.

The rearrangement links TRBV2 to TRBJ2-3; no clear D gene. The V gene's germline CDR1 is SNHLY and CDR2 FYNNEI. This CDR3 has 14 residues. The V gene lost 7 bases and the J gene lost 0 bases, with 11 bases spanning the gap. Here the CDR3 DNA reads TGTGCCAGCACCTCCGTACTTAGCACAGATACGCAGTATTTT. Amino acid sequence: CASTSVLSTDTQYF.

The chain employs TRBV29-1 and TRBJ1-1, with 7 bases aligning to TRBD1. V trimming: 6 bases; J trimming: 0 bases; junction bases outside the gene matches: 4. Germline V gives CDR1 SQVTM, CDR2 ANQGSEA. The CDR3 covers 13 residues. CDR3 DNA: TGCAGCGTGGAGACAGGGATGAACACTGAAGCTTTCTTT. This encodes CSVETGMNTEAFF. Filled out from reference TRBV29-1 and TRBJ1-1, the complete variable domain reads SAVISQKPSRDICQRGTSLTIQCQVDSQVTMMFWYRQQPGQSLTLIATANQGSEATYESGFVIDKFPISRPNLTFSTLTVSNMSPEDSSIYLCSVETGMNTEAFFGQGTRLTVV.

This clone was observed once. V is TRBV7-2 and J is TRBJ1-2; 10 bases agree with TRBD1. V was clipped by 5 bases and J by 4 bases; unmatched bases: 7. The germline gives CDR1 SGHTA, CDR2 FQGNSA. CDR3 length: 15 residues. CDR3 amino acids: CASSPGQGLFYGYTF. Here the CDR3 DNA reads TGTGCCAGCAGCCCGGGACAGGGGCTATTCTATGGCTACACCTTC.

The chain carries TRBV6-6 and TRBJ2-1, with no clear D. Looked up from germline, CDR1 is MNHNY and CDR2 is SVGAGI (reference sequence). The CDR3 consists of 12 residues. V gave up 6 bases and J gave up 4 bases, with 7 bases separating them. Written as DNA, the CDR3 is TGTGCCAGCAGGCCAGATTACAATGAGCAGTTCTTC. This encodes CASRPDYNEQFF.

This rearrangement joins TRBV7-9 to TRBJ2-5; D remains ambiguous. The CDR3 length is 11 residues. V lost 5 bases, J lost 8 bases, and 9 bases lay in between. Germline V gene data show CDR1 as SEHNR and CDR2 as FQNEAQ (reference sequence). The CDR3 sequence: CASSQSDTQYF. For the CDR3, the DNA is TGTGCCAGCAGCCAGTCCGATACCCAGTACTTC.

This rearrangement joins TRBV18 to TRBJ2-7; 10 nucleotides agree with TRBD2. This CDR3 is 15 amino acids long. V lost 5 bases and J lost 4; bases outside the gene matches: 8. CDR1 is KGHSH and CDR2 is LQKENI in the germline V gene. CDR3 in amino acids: CASSSRLAGSYEQYF. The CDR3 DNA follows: TGTGCCAGCTCATCCCGACTAGCGGGCTCTTACGAGCAGTACTTC.

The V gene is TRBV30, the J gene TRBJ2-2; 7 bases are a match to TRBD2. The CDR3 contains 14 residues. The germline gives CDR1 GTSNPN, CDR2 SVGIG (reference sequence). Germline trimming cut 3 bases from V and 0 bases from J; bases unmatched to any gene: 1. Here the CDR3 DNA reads TGTGCCTGGAGGGGAGGGGCGAACACCGGGGAGCTGTTTTTT. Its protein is CAWRGGANTGELFF.